A selection of T cell receptor beta chains follows, all from one sample in a study of blood T cell repertoires in COVID-19. Produced via immunoSEQ multiplex PCR; TCRdb's table is partial and in-frame only. This sample has a few hundred thousand clones; roughly 80% occur once, and the top ten carry approximately 2.5%. Sequencing was performed on peripheral blood. Every receptor here comes from a woman aged 55-69 years with acute or convalescent COVID-19. The CDR3 runs from the conserved cysteine through the conserved F or W. The D gene is left open where the match is weak. The listing skips clone size in some rows; elsewhere it reads once, few, many or a size class.

clone_size,j_call,d_call,v_call,cdr3_aa,cdr3_nt
.,TRBJ1-4,TRBD1,TRBV6-5,CASSNRGLKEKLFF,TGTGCCAGCAGTAACAGGGGGCTAAAAGAAAAACTGTTTTTT
.,TRBJ2-1,.,TRBV4-2,CASSPGGPSYNEQFF,TGTGCCAGCAGCCCGGGGGGCCCCTCCTACAATGAGCAGTTCTTC
.,TRBJ1-3,TRBD1,TRBV10-3,CAISDPQGEGNTIYF,TGTGCCATCAGTGATCCACAGGGGGAAGGAAACACCATATATTTT
.,TRBJ2-3,TRBD2,TRBV4-1,CASSQRTSVTDTQYF,TGCGCCAGCAGCCAACGGACTAGCGTGACAGATACGCAGTATTTT
.,TRBJ2-3,.,TRBV7-3,CASSSYRTDTQYF,TGTGCCAGCAGCTCGTATCGCACAGATACGCAGTATTTT
.,TRBJ1-4,.,TRBV3-1/TRBV3-2,CASSQDIWSDEKLFF,TGTGCCAGCAGCCAAGATATATGGAGTGATGAAAAACTGTTTTTT
.,TRBJ1-2,.,TRBV10-3,CAISESQVAYTF,TGTGCCATCAGTGAGTCACAGGTAGCCTACACCTTC
.,TRBJ1-5,TRBD1,TRBV27,CASSSLQGGLFNQPQHF,TGTGCCAGCAGTTCTTTACAGGGGGGTCTTTTCAATCAGCCCCAGCATTTT
.,TRBJ1-3,.,TRBV30,CAWSVGGSEDTIYF,TGTGCCTGGAGTGTCGGAGGGTCAGAGGACACCATATATTTT
.,TRBJ1-2,.,TRBV29-1,CSVAGGAGYGYTF,TGCAGCGTTGCTGGTGGGGCAGGCTATGGCTACACCTTC
.,TRBJ2-1,TRBD1,TRBV2,CASSSDRAEGNEQFF,TGTGCCAGCAGCTCGGACAGGGCGGAGGGGAATGAGCAGTTCTTC
.,TRBJ1-1,.,TRBV7-7,CASSLDRNTEAFF,TGTGCTAGCAGCTTGGACAGAAACACTGAAGCTTTCTTT
.,TRBJ1-1,.,TRBV19,CASSPQGPHPDEAFF,TGTGCCAGTAGTCCCCAGGGGCCGCATCCCGATGAAGCTTTCTTT
.,TRBJ1-1,.,TRBV7-2,CASSFGEGGTEAFF,TGTGCCAGCAGCTTTGGGGAGGGGGGCACTGAAGCTTTCTTT
.,TRBJ2-1,.,TRBV5-8,CASSPEGLGYNEQFF,TGTGCCAGCAGCCCTGAGGGACTGGGTTACAATGAGCAGTTCTTC
.,TRBJ1-2,.,TRBV2,CASGFPRDTFNYGYTF,TGTGCCAGCGGTTTCCCCCGGGACACATTTAACTATGGCTACACCTTC
.,TRBJ2-3,TRBD2,TRBV19,CASSLGLAGSGDTQYF,TGTGCCAGTAGTTTGGGACTAGCGGGGTCTGGAGATACGCAGTATTTT
.,TRBJ2-1,.,TRBV29-1,CSVLSYNEQFF,TGCAGCGTTCTGTCCTACAATGAGCAGTTCTTC
.,TRBJ1-2,TRBD1,TRBV9,CASSVGTGGIYGYTF,TGTGCCAGCAGCGTAGGGACAGGGGGGATCTATGGCTACACCTTC
.,TRBJ2-3,TRBD2,TRBV7-3,CASSPSGGLTDTQYF,TGTGCCAGCAGCCCTAGCGGGGGCCTCACAGATACGCAGTATTTT
few,TRBJ1-1,TRBD1,TRBV6-6,CASRQGANTEAFF,TGTGCCAGCAGACAGGGGGCGAACACTGAAGCTTTCTTT
.,TRBJ1-1,.,TRBV6-2/TRBV6-3,CASSARGTEAFF,TGTGCCAGCAGCGCAAGGGGGACTGAAGCTTTCTTT
.,TRBJ2-3,.,TRBV6-5,CASSSYGDTDTQYF,TGTGCCAGCAGTTCCTACGGGGACACAGATACGCAGTATTTT
once,TRBJ2-1,TRBD2,TRBV9,CASSVVSGAYNEQFF,TGTGCCAGCAGCGTAGTTAGCGGGGCCTACAATGAGCAGTTCTTC
.,TRBJ1-4,TRBD1,TRBV5-1,CASSTGQGAEKLFF,TGCGCCAGCAGCACCGGACAGGGGGCGGAAAAACTGTTTTTT
.,TRBJ1-5,TRBD1,TRBV19,CASSNRGRSNQPQHF,TGTGCCAGTAGTAACAGGGGACGTAGCAATCAGCCCCAGCATTTT
.,TRBJ2-5,.,TRBV5-1,CASSWDSGEAQYF,TGCGCCAGCAGCTGGGATTCTGGGGAGGCCCAGTACTTC
.,TRBJ1-4,.,TRBV27,CASSRRATNEKLFF,TGTGCCAGCAGTCGGAGGGCGACTAATGAAAAACTGTTTTTT
once,TRBJ1-5,.,TRBV12-2,CASRLVCPTGGPYSNQPQHF,TGTGCAAGTCGCTTAGTCTGCCCGACAGGGGGACCGTATAGCAATCAGCCCCAGCATTTT
.,TRBJ1-3,.,TRBV18,CASSPERVGNTIYF,TGTGCCAGCTCACCAGAGAGGGTTGGAAACACCATATATTTT
.,TRBJ2-3,TRBD2,TRBV7-2,CASRPAAGAVYTQYF,TGTGCCAGCAGGCCCGCAGCGGGGGCCGTTTATACGCAGTATTTT
.,TRBJ2-6,TRBD2,TRBV4-1,CASSSRLAGGPGTGANVLTF,TGCGCCAGCAGCTCACGACTAGCGGGGGGGCCGGGAACTGGGGCCAACGTCCTGACTTTC
.,TRBJ1-5,.,TRBV19,CASSSNPQPQHF,TGTGCCAGTAGTTCTAATCCGCAGCCCCAGCATTTT
.,TRBJ2-2,TRBD2,TRBV6-5,CASSYLLAGGSGELFF,TGTGCCAGCAGTTACTTACTAGCGGGGGGTTCCGGGGAGCTGTTTTTT
.,TRBJ2-7,.,TRBV6-6,CASRTHQNEQYF,TGTGCCAGCAGAACCCACCAGAACGAGCAGTACTTC
.,TRBJ1-1,TRBD1,TRBV4-3,CASSQDRGLVSFF,TGCGCCAGCAGCCAGGACAGGGGGCTCGTGTCTTTCTTT
.,TRBJ2-1,TRBD2,TRBV27,CASSPIAGGPWQFF,TGTGCCAGCAGCCCCATAGCGGGGGGGCCTTGGCAGTTCTTC
.,TRBJ2-7,TRBD2,TRBV9,CASSPGLAGFSYEQYF,TGTGCCAGCAGCCCGGGACTAGCGGGCTTCTCCTACGAGCAGTACTTC
.,TRBJ1-4,.,TRBV10-3,CATSSNEKLFF,TGTGCCACCAGCAGTAATGAAAAACTGTTTTTT
.,TRBJ1-1,.,TRBV28,CASRPPRGTEAFF,TGTGCCAGCAGGCCTCCCCGGGGCACTGAAGCTTTCTTT
.,TRBJ1-1,.,TRBV14,CASSLAGRFTEAFF,TGTGCCAGCAGCCTCGCCGGGAGGTTCACTGAAGCTTTCTTT
.,TRBJ2-1,TRBD2,TRBV7-3,CASSSGTSGVYEQFF,TGTGCCAGCAGCTCCGGGACTAGCGGGGTGTATGAGCAGTTCTTC
.,TRBJ1-2,.,TRBV7-2,CASSRDPGYGYTF,TGTGCCAGCAGCAGAGACCCAGGGTATGGCTACACCTTC
.,TRBJ1-2,.,TRBV29-1,CSVGGPVRGYTF,TGCAGCGTTGGGGGGCCAGTGAGAGGCTACACCTTC
.,TRBJ1-2,.,TRBV19,CASSTPVSRGYTF,TGTGCCAGTAGTACCCCGGTTAGCCGTGGCTACACCTTC
.,TRBJ1-5,.,TRBV15,CATSIARTGNQPQHF,TGTGCCACCAGCATAGCCAGGACAGGCAATCAGCCCCAGCATTTT
.,TRBJ1-1,TRBD1,TRBV29-1,CSVRARGTGDLMNTEAFF,TGCAGCGTCCGGGCCAGGGGGACAGGAGATCTCATGAACACTGAAGCTTTCTTT
.,TRBJ2-7,TRBD1,TRBV6-5,CASWGQDKAVHEQYF,TGTGCCAGCTGGGGACAGGATAAGGCGGTACACGAGCAGTACTTC
.,TRBJ2-2,.,TRBV28,CASSLYVGHTGELFF,TGTGCCAGCAGTTTATACGTGGGCCACACCGGGGAGCTGTTTTTT
.,TRBJ1-1,.,TRBV30,CAWSHDRNTEAFF,TGTGCCTGGAGTCATGACAGGAACACTGAAGCTTTCTTT